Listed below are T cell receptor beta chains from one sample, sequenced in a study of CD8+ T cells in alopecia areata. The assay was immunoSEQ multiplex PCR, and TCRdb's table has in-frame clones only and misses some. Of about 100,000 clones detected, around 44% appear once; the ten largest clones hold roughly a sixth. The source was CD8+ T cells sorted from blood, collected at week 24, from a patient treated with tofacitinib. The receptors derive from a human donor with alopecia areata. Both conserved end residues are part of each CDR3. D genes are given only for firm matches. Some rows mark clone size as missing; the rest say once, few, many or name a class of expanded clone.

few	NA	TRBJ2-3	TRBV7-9	TGTGCCAGCATATCCCTGGGAGCGTCTTACACAGATACGCAGTATTTT	CASISLGASYTDTQYF
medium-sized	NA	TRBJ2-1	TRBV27	TGTGCCAGCAGTTTATTGGGGCTAGGGAGCGGTGAGCAGTTCTTC	CASSLLGLGSGEQFF
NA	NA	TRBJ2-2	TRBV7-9	TGTGCCAGCAGCTGGACAGAACAGAACACCGGGGAGCTGTTTTTT	CASSWTEQNTGELFF
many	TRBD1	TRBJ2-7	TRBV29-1	TGCAGCGTTGAAGTGCAGGGGGCGGCCTACGAGCAGTACTTC	CSVEVQGAAYEQYF
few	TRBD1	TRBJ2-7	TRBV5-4	TGTGCCAGCAGCTTCCATCCGGGACAGGGCTACGAGCAGTACTTC	CASSFHPGQGYEQYF
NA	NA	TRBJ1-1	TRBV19	TGTGCCAGTAGTATAGATGAGGGCACTGAAGCTTTCTTT	CASSIDEGTEAFF
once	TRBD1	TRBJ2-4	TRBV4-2	TGTGCCAGCAGCCAAGAGAGGGGGCCCAGCATTCAGTACTTC	CASSQERGPSIQYF
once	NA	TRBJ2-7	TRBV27	TGTGCCAGCAGTTTAGCTGGGGGTGGCACCAAAGGGCACGAGCAGTACTTC	CASSLAGGGTKGHEQYF
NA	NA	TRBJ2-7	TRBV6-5	TGTGCCACGGGGCAGGGGCCCGAGCAGTACTTC	CATGQGPEQYF
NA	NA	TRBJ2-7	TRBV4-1	TGCGCCAGCAGCCTGACGGTTAACTACGAGCAGTACTTC	CASSLTVNYEQYF
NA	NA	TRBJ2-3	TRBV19	TGTGCCAGTAGTATGAACGCGCTTGTGGCAGATACGCAGTATTTT	CASSMNALVADTQYF
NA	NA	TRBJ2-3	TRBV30	TGTGCCTGGAGTGATGGCCGGGCCAGCACAGATACGCAGTATTTT	CAWSDGRASTDTQYF
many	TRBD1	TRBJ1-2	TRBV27	TGTGCCAGCAGAATCTCTGAGCAGGGGGTTGGCTACACCTTC	CASRISEQGVGYTF
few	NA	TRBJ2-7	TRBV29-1	TGCAGCGTTGAAGAGTCCTACGAGCAGTACTTC	CSVEESYEQYF
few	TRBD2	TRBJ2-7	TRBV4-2	TGTGCCAGCACCCCCGGACTAGCGGGAGAGTACGAGCAGTACTTC	CASTPGLAGEYEQYF
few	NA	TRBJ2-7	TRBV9	TGTGCCAGCAGCGTAGTTGGGTCAACCTACGAGCAGTACTTC	CASSVVGSTYEQYF
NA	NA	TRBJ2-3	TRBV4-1	TGCGCCACCAAGGACCTAATGGCAGATACGCAGTATTTT	CATKDLMADTQYF
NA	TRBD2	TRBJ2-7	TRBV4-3	TGCGCCAGCAGCCAAGTATCGGGACTACCCTACGAGCAGTACTTC	CASSQVSGLPYEQYF
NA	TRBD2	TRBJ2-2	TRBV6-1	TGTGCCAGCAGTGAATGGACTAGCGGGACCACCGGGGAGCTGTTTTTT	CASSEWTSGTTGELFF
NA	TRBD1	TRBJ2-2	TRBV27	TGTGCCAGCAGTCCCCGGACAGGGGGGGTGGCCGGGGAGCTGTTTTTT	CASSPRTGGVAGELFF
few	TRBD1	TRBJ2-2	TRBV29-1	TGCAGCGTTGAAGAACCCGGACAGGGGGCTGTCTACGGGGAGCTGTTTTTT	CSVEEPGQGAVYGELFF
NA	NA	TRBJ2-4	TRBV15	TGTGCCACCAGCAGAGTACCCCTGGACATTCAGTACTTC	CATSRVPLDIQYF
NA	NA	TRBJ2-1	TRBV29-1	TGCAGCGTTGAAGGGGTTTATAGCTCCTACAATGAGCAGTTCTTC	CSVEGVYSSYNEQFF
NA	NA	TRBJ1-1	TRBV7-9	TGTGCCAGCAGCTTACGGGGCTGGAACACTGAAGCTTTCTTT	CASSLRGWNTEAFF
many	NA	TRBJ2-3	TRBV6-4	TGTGCCAGCAGTGACAACGGGGGCACAGATACGCAGTATTTT	CASSDNGGTDTQYF
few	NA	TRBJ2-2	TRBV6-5	TGTGCCAGTGGATGGGGAACCGGGGAGCTGTTTTTT	CASGWGTGELFF
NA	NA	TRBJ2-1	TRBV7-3	TGTGCCAGCAGTTTTCGACGGCGAGGTCAGGATGAGCAGTTCTTC	CASSFRRRGQDEQFF
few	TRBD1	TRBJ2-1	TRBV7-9	TGTGCCAGCAGCTTAGCCCCGGGACAGGGGGCCCGTAATGAGCAGTTCTTC	CASSLAPGQGARNEQFF
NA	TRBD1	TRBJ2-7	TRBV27	TGTGCCAGCAGTCTAACAGGGGAGTGGTACGAGCAGTACTTC	CASSLTGEWYEQYF
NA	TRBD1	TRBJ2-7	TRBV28	TGTGCCAGCAGACCGACGGGACAGGGGTCCTACGAGCAGTACTTC	CASRPTGQGSYEQYF
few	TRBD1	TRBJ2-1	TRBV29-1	TGCAGCGTTACCGGGACAGGGAAAGTTGAGCAGTTCTTC	CSVTGTGKVEQFF
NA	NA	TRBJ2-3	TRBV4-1	TGCGCCAGCAGCTCTCGGATGGATACGCAGTATTTT	CASSSRMDTQYF
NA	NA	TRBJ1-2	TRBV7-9	TGTGCCAGCAGCTTAGGGACAATTGGCTACACCTTC	CASSLGTIGYTF
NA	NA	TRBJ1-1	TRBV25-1	TGTGCCAGCAGTGAATCCCAGGGAGGGACTGAAGCTTTCTTT	CASSESQGGTEAFF
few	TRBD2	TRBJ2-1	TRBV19	TGTGCCAGTAGCCCTAGCGGGTCATCCTACAATGAGCAGTTCTTC	CASSPSGSSYNEQFF
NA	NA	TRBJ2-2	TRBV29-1	TGCAGCATACGGGACGGACACACCGGGGAGCTGTTTTTT	CSIRDGHTGELFF
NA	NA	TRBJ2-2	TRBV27	TGTGCCAGCAGTTTGCACACCGGGGAGCTGTTTTTT	CASSLHTGELFF
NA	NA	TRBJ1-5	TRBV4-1	TGCGCCAGCAGCCGAGGGCGTGGGGGGGAGCATCAGCCCCAGCATTTT	CASSRGRGGEHQPQHF
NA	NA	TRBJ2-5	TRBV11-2	TGTGCCAGCAGCTTAGCGGGGATGAAAGAGACCCAGTACTTC	CASSLAGMKETQYF
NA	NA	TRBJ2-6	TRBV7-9	TGTGCCAGCAGCCCCCGGGACGAGGATCCTGGGGCCAACGTCCTGACTTTC	CASSPRDEDPGANVLTF
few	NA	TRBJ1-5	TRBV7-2	TGTGCCAGCAGCCCGGGGATTGAGAGGGCAAATCAGCCCCAGCATTTT	CASSPGIERANQPQHF
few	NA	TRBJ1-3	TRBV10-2	TGCGCCAGCAGAGGGAAGGGGCTTGGAAACACCATATATTTT	CASRGKGLGNTIYF
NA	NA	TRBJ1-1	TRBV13	TGTGCCACCCACGGGACCCAACGTACTGAAGCTTTCTTT	CATHGTQRTEAFF
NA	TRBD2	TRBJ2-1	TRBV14	TGTGCCAGCAGCCCCGGGACTAGCGGGGACCCCAATGAGCAGTTCTTC	CASSPGTSGDPNEQFF
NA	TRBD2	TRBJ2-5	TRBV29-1	TGCAGCGTTCGGGGGGGCGGGACCTCAAAGACCCAGTACTTC	CSVRGGGTSKTQYF
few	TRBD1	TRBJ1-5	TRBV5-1	TGCGCCAGCAGCGTGACAGGGGGCAGCAATCAGCCCCAGCATTTT	CASSVTGGSNQPQHF
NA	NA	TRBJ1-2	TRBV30	TGTGCCTGGGATTCATATGGCTACACCTTC	CAWDSYGYTF
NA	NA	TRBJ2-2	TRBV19	TGTGCCTCATACGCCGGGGAGCTGTTTTTT	CASYAGELFF
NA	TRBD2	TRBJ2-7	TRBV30	TGTGCCTGGAGTGTCGGTAGCGGGCAATACGAGCAGTACTTC	CAWSVGSGQYEQYF
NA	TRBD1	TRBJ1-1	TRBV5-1	TGCGCCAGCACGGGACAGCGGGACACCTCGAACACTGAAGCTTTCTTT	CASTGQRDTSNTEAFF
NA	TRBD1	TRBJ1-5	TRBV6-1	TGTGCCAGCAGTTCCTCAGGGGGACATCAGCCCCAGCATTTT	CASSSSGGHQPQHF
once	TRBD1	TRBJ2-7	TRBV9	TGTGCCAGCAGCGTTTATTGGACAGGGGGCTACGAGCAGTACTTC	CASSVYWTGGYEQYF